This entry describes one TCR beta chain. Antigen specificity is unknown. The data derive from a study of cytomegalovirus exposure and HLA in healthy donors. Study-level points and caveats: Rare TCR sequences predominated, though certain public TCRs were found in many donors. The authors confirmed in vitro that three CMV-associated chains were specific for CMV antigens. HLA alleles were associated with 15,000 to 20,000 TCR beta sequences in a later analysis at 0.05 false discovery rate.

Per germline, CDR1 SGHAT and CDR2 FQNNGV. This CDR3 has 15 amino acids. The V segment lost 5 bases and the J segment 2 bases; nucleotides outside the gene matches: 8. The PCR employed 60 Vbeta primers together with 13 Jbeta primers. The assay was immunoSEQ multiplex PCR, and TCRdb's table has in-frame clones only and misses some. The sample has about 140,000 clones, and its top ten clones hold over 2%. Sequenced: PBMCs. V gene TRBV11-2 combines with J gene TRBJ2-5; 7 bases match TRBD1. This TCR derives from a woman between 18 and 29 years old in good health and CMV-seronegative. The CDR3 is CASSVSGTEQETQYF. CDR3 nucleotide sequence: TGTGCCAGCAGCGTTTCCGGGACAGAACAAGAGACCCAGTACTTC.